Listed here is a single T cell receptor (beta chain). The data stem from a study of blood T cell repertoires in COVID-19. In the study overall: PBMCs, B-cell-depleted T cells, or T cells provided the cDNA or gDNA that made up the material.

V lost 5 bases and J 2 bases, leaving 13 bases between the germline ends. This CDR3 region has 14 residues. Germline V gives CDR1 SGHNT, CDR2 YENEEA. This table comes from immunoSEQ multiplex PCR, and its TCRdb copy is limited to in-frame clones, with some not included. The sample shows 85,000 to 90,000 clones, roughly 82% of them seen only once. The specimen was peripheral blood. The sequence derives from a woman older than 75 with acute or convalescent COVID-19. The V gene is TRBV11-3, the J gene TRBJ2-7, with D perhaps TRBD1 (6 bases). The CDR3 reads CASSPGTRPYEQYF. The CDR3 coding sequence is TGTGCCAGCAGCCCCGGGACAAGACCCTACGAGCAGTACTTC. The entire variable domain, with the rest obtained from reference TRBV11-3 and TRBJ2-7, is as follows: EAGVVQSPRYKIIEKKQPVAFWCNPISGHNTLYWYLQNLGQGPELLIRYENEEAVDDSQLPKDRFSAERLKGVDSTLKIQPAELGDSAVYLCASSPGTRPYEQYFGPGTRLTVT.